The clone carrying this T cell receptor beta chain occurred a few times. Uncontrolled infection, other autoimmune disease, pregnancy or lactation excluded patients. This entry comes from a study of T cells in Graves' hyperthyroidism and ophthalmopathy. Template material for amplifying TCR beta CDR3 regions consisted of RNA transcripts. The primer set for the first-round RT-PCR of the TCR CDR3 was HTBI. Using its own MiXCR run on the multiplex PCR reads, TCRdb lists one record per CDR3 protein. Of around 600,000 distinct CDR3 sequences in the sample, 12% to 15% were seen once. The receptor comes from a woman between 18 and 29 years old with Graves' ophthalmopathy. Material for sequencing was blood.

Here the CDR3 DNA reads TGTGCCAGCAGTTCAGGGGGTCATGGCTACACCTTC. Translation gives CASSSGGHGYTF. The V call is TRBV27, the J call TRBJ1-2; 7 nucleotides line up with TRBD1. CDR1 and CDR2 from the germline V gene are MNHEY and SMNVEV (reference sequence). CDR3 length equals 12 residues. V was pared by 4 bases and J by 6 bases, with 2 bases of the junction left unmatched.